This T cell receptor (beta chain) was documented in a study of Ad26.COV2.S vaccination and SARS-CoV-2 variants. Study-level findings and limits: An underestimation of total T cell responses may have resulted from the TCR breadth and depth analyses. Those who received vaccine or placebo ended up with similar non-spike TCR breadth.

Produced via immunoSEQ multiplex PCR; TCRdb's table is partial and in-frame only. The sample carries about 350,000 clones, around 88% recorded once. Regarding this clone: Its specificity is unknown.

This sample's treatment: some 20 received Ad26.COV2.S at low or high dose, single or two shots; five or six received placebo; per-sample allocation not given. Vaccine and placebo recipients were sampled on day 63 after the first injection. This receptor was obtained from a person aged 18-60 years who received the Ad26.COV2.S COVID-19 vaccine or a placebo. The source material was peripheral blood, sampled in a trial of Ad26.COV2.S vaccine versus placebo.

DNA for the CDR3: TGTGCCAGCAGTCGGACAGGAACCCAGCATTTT. Translating it yields CASSRTGTQHF. The rearrangement joins TRBV12-3 or TRBV12-4 to TRBJ1-5, with 7 positions matching TRBD1. Trimming at V came to 5 bases and at J to 11 bases, leaving 3 bases not matched to a gene. The CDR3 is 11 residues long.